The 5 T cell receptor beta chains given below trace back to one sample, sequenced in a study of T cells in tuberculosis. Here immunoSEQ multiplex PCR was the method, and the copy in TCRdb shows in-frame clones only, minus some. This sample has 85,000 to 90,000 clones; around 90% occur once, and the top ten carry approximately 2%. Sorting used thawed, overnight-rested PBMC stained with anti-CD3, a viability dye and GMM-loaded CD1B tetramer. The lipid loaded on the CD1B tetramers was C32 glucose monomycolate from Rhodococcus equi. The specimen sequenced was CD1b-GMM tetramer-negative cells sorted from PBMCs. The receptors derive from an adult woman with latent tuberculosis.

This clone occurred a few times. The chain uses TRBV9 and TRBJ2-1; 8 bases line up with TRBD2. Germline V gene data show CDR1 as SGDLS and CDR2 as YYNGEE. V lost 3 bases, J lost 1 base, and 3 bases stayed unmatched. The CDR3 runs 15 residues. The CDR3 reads CASSATGGSYNEQFF. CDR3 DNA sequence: TGTGCCAGCAGCGCCACGGGGGGGTCCTACAATGAGCAGTTCTTC.

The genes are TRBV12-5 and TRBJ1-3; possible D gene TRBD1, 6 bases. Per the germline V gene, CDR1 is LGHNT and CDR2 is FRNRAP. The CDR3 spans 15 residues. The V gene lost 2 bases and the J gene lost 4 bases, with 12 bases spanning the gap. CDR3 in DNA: TGTGCTAGTGGTTTGCTACAGGGAATAGGAAACACCATATATTTT. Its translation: CASGLLQGIGNTIYF.

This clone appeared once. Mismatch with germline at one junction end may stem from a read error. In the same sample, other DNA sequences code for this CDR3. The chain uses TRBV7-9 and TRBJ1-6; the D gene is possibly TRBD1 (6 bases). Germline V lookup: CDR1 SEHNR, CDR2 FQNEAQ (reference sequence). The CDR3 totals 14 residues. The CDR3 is CASSYGQGNSPLHF. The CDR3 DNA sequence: TGTGCCAGCAGCTATGGGCAGGGGAATTCCCCCCTCCACTTT.

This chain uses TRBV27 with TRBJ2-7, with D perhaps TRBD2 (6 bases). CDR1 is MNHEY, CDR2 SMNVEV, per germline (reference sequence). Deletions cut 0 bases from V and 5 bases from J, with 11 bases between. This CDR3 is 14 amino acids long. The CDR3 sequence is CASSLSSGGDEQYF. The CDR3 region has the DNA TGTGCCAGCAGTTTATCGTCCGGGGGTGACGAGCAGTACTTC.

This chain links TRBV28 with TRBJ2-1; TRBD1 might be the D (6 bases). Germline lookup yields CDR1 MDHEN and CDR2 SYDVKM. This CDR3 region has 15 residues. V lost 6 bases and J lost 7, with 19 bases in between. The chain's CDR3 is CASRKQGSRKNEQFF. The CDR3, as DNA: TGTGCCAGCAGGAAACAGGGTTCCCGGAAGAATGAGCAGTTCTTC.